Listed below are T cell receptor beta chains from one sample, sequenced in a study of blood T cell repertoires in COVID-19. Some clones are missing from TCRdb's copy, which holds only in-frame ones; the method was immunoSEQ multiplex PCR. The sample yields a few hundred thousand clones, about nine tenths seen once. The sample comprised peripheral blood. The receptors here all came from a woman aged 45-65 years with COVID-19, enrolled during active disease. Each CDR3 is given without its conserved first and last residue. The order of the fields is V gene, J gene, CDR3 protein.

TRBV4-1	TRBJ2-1	ASSAANEQF
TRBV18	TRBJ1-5	ASSADRGRGQPQH
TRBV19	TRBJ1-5	ASTPGDRAGQPQH
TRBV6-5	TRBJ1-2	ASSSPNYGYT
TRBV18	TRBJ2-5	ASSPAGGPEETQY
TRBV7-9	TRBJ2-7	ASSTQGYEQY
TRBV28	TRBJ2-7	ASSPPSTNTYYEQY
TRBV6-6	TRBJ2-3	ASSPSTDTQY
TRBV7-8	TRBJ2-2	ASSPGQGLGPPGELF
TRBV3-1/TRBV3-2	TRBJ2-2	ASSLQGLTTGELF
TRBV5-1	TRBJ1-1	ASSTAGTGGYEAF
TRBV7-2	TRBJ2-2	ASSIFLAGGIKNTGELF
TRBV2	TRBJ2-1	ASSTSGRAAEQF
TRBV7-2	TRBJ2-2	ASSLVGSGIGELF
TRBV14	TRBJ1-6	ASSRRQADTYNSPLH
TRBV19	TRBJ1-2	ASSIASNYGYT
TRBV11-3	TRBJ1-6	ASGRVERNSPLH
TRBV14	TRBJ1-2	ASSPTGTSGYGYT
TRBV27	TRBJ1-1	ASSHAPRRTEAF
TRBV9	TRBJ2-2	ASSAIPGTDARHTGELF
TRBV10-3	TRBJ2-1	AIRDVEGNEQF
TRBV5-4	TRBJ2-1	ASSWGDEQF
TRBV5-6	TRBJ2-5	ASSLVQEEETQY
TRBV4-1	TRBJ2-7	ASPPRRDFSYEQY
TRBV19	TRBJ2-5	ASSMMGTGETQY
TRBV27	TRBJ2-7	ASSLAGSITYEQY
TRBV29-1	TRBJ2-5	SVMRIEETQY
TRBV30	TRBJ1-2	AWSVPGTGGISGYT
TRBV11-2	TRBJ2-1	ASKISGTISYNEQF
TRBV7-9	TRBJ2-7	ASSLRDGGQGYPYEQY
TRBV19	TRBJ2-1	ASRTGYNEQF
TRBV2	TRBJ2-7	ASSGGDRYYEQY
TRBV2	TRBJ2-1	ASSGGRAYNEQF
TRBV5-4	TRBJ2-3	ASSLQGLAGTDTQY
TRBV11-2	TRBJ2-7	ASSLDRDSYEQY
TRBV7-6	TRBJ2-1	ASSYGLAGGFEQF
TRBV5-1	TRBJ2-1	ASSLVAAGDYEQF
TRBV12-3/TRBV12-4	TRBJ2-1	ASTRGFPNEQF
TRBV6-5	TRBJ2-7	ASSNSQSYEQY
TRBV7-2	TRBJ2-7	ASSSKTSGFSYEQY
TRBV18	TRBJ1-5	ASSPYLLDRDSNQPQH
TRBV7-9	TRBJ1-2	ASSLRLLEDYGYT
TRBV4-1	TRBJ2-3	ASSQGTRTDTQY
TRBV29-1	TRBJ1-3	SVDYWGVLSGNTIY
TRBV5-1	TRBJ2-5	ASSSSGRVEETQY
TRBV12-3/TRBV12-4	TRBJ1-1	ASSWRGNTEAF
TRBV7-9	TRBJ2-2	ASSFLNTGELF
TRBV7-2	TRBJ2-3	ASSWGGITDTQY
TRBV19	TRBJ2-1	ASSASLAGVVNEQF
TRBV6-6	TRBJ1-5	ASTNGGRTNQPQH
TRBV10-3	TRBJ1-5	AISESGLGQGRTQPQH
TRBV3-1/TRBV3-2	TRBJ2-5	ASSPSGSQKTQY
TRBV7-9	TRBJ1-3	ASSTGQLGNTIY
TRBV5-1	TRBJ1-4	ASSMDRGNEKLF